This T cell receptor beta chain comes out of a study of blood T cell repertoires in COVID-19. Per the original methods: Reference gene primer amplification gave estimated nucleated cell counts. The method was immunoSEQ multiplex PCR; TCRdb's version includes in-frame clones alone and lacks a portion of them. V and J calls and clone size are as listed in that table; D and trimming were resolved from the DNA. The sample has 180,000 or so clones, about 82% seen once. The CDR3 sequence is 19 residues long. V dropped 1 base and J dropped 3; count of bases not matched to a gene: 10. Per the germline V gene, CDR1 is SGHVS and CDR2 is FQNEAQ.

The clonotype was recovered from a man aged 40-50 years with acute COVID-19. The chain uses TRBV7-8 and TRBJ1-3, with TRBD1 identical over 12 bases. The sample was PBMCs or T cells enriched from blood (not recorded which). CDR3 DNA sequence: TGTGCCAGCAGCTTAGGGGGACAGGGGGCGATAGGAATTGGAAACACCATATATTTT. It codes for CASSLGGQGAIGIGNTIYF.